This T cell receptor (beta chain) derives from a study of T cells in Graves' hyperthyroidism and ophthalmopathy. The study's findings and limits: Appearing also in blood were most of the thyroid clonotypes expanded above 0.001. Ophthalmopathy was model-predicted a median approximately six months pre-onset.

Patients were excluded because of uncontrolled infection, other autoimmune disease, pregnancy or lactation. For the diagnoses, clinical symptoms, serum thyroxine and TRAb, thyroid ultrasound and orbital computed tomography were used. This clonotype came up many times. The antigen remains unidentified. Amplification targeted TCR beta CDR3 regions from RNA transcripts. TCR CDR3 underwent first-round RT-PCR with the HTBI primer set. TCRdb redid the calling of the multiplex PCR reads with MiXCR, one entry per CDR3 protein. The repertoire includes 200,000 to 300,000 distinct CDR3 sequences, approximately 23% of them detected once, and approximately 35% sits in the top ten. This TCR came from a woman aged 40 to 50 with Graves' ophthalmopathy. Source material: blood.

The CDR3 coding sequence is TGCGCCAGCAGCTTGGTTAGCGGGCCCTCCTACGAGCAGTACTTC. It codes for CASSLVSGPSYEQYF. V gene TRBV5-1 combines with J gene TRBJ2-7; 7 nucleotides agree with TRBD2. Germline values: CDR1 SGHRS, CDR2 YFSETQ. The CDR3 spans 15 residues. The V gene end was trimmed by 0 bases and the J gene end by 0 bases; junction bases not matched to a gene: 3.